This record looks at one T cell receptor beta chain sequence and its context. Its cognate antigen is unknown. These data belong to a study of T cell responses to AZD1222 COVID-19 vaccine. Study observations and caveats: Clonal diversity was possibly underestimated, and the donors were mostly white British, with more females.

Sequencing used immunoSEQ multiplex PCR; TCRdb keeps in-frame clones, though not all of them. The table records fewer than 150,000 clones, 88% of them present only once. V was pared by 6 bases and J by 2 bases, with 16 bases between. Germline assignment: CDR1 MNHEY and CDR2 SVGAGI. The CDR3 spans 15 residues. This specimen consisted of peripheral blood, obtained 28 days after the second AZD1222 dose. The clonotype originates from an adult who received the AZD1222 COVID-19 vaccine. The rearrangement joins TRBV6-5 to TRBJ1-1, with a possible D match to TRBD1 (5 bases). In nucleotides, the CDR3 is TGTGCCAGCAGCGCCCAATGGGGCAGAAACACTGAAGCTTTCTTT. This encodes CASSAQWGRNTEAFF.